These 32 T cell receptor beta chains were sequenced from one sample in a study of blood T cell repertoires in COVID-19. The repertoire was sequenced with immunoSEQ multiplex PCR; TCRdb's copy has only in-frame clones and lacks some. Among some 230,000 clones listed, around 83% were seen once. The source material was peripheral blood. Receptor source: a man aged 50 to 60 who had recovered from COVID-19.

The chain links TRBV30 to TRBJ1-1; 7 nucleotides line up with TRBD1. CDR1 and CDR2 (germline): GTSNPN, SVGIG (reference sequence). Unmatched junction bases numbered 5, after V lost 3 bases and J lost 1 base. The CDR3 totals 14 residues. The CDR3 DNA follows: TGTGCCTGGAGAGAACAGGGGTGGAACACTGAAGCTTTCTTT. Its protein is CAWREQGWNTEAFF.

This chain links TRBV28 with TRBJ2-3; TRBD1 is a possible D gene (5 bases). Trimming cost V 8 bases and J 2 bases, with 14 bases left between them. The CDR3 is 14 amino acids. Per the germline V gene, CDR1 is MDHEN and CDR2 is SYDVKM. The CDR3 reads CASRRGRYTDTQYF. The DNA of the CDR3 is TGTGCCAGCCGTAGGGGCAGATACACAGATACGCAGTATTTT.

V and J are TRBV11-2 and TRBJ2-5, with a tentative D call TRBD1 (5 bases). The V gene lost 1 base and the J gene lost 5 bases, with 11 bases spanning the gap. CDR3 size: 14 residues. Germline loops: CDR1 SGHAT, CDR2 FQNNGV. CDR3 nucleotide sequence: TGTGCCAGCAGCTTAGGGGGCGGTGCGGAGACCCAGTACTTC. Translation: CASSLGGGAETQYF.

This clone was counted only a few times. The rearrangement links TRBV5-1 to TRBJ2-2, with 9 bases identical to TRBD2. V lost 3 bases to trimming and J lost 7 bases; unmatched junction nucleotides: 4. There are 14 residues in the CDR3. Germline CDR1 is SGHRS and CDR2 is YFSETQ. For the CDR3, the DNA is TGCGCCAGCAGCTATAGCGGGAGTCGCGGGGAGCTGTTTTTT. Translating it yields CASSYSGSRGELFF. The full variable domain, its missing parts supplied by reference TRBV5-1 and TRBJ2-2, is KAGVTQTPRYLIKTRGQQVTLSCSPISGHRSVSWYQQTPGQGLQFLFEYFSETQRNKGNFPGRFSGRQFSNSRSEMNVSTLELGDSALYLCASSYSGSRGELFFGEGSRLTVL.

This chain's CDR3 is CASSLVAQGNGYTF. The CDR3 coding sequence is TGTGCCAGCAGCTTAGTAGCACAGGGAAATGGCTACACCTTC. The chain links TRBV7-8 to TRBJ1-2; tentatively, D is TRBD1 (6 bases). CDR1 is SGHVS and CDR2 is FQNEAQ in the germline V gene. V gave up 1 base and J gave up 6 bases, with 12 bases separating them. This CDR3 has 14 amino acids.

This rearrangement joins TRBV7-2 to TRBJ2-7; the match to TRBD2 covers 10 bases. The ends lost 4 bases at V and 3 bases at J; junction bases unmatched: 6. CDR1 is SGHTA, CDR2 FQGNSA, per germline. The CDR3 is 15 amino acids. The CDR3 DNA sequence: TGTGCCAGCAGCTCCCGACTAGCGGGTCTCTACGAGCAGTACTTC. It codes for CASSSRLAGLYEQYF.

V usage is TRBV28 and J usage is TRBJ2-7; 9 bases align to TRBD1. Looked up from germline, CDR1 is MDHEN and CDR2 is SYDVKM. V trimming: 7 bases; J trimming: 5 bases; junction bases outside the gene matches: 6. This CDR3 has 13 residues. In DNA form, the CDR3 reads TGTGCCAGCACTCCACAGGGGGCCCACGAGCAGTACTTC. Translated, it gives CASTPQGAHEQYF.

In the case of this clone: One junction end does not reproduce the germline sequence, and a read error may be involved. The V gene is TRBV6-6, the J gene TRBJ1-5, with 11 bases lining up with TRBD1. The CDR3 is made up of 16 amino acids. The V gene's germline CDR1 is MNHNY and CDR2 SVGAGI (reference sequence). The CDR3 protein is CASSYGQGAINHPQHF. CDR3 sequence (DNA): TGTGCCAGCAGTTACGGACAGGGGGCGATCAATCATCCCCAGCATTTT.

The chain carries TRBV27 and TRBJ1-1, with TRBD1 as a possible D gene (5 bases). V shed 8 bases and J shed 7 bases, with 23 bases lying between them. Germline loops: CDR1 MNHEY, CDR2 SMNVEV (reference sequence). The CDR3 is made up of 15 amino acids. CDR3 loop: CASASLGAQAIEAFF. In DNA, the CDR3 is TGTGCCAGCGCCTCCCTTGGGGCGCAGGCGATTGAAGCTTTCTTT.

This chain's CDR3 is CASSRTGVVGYTF. The DNA for the CDR3 is TGTGCCAGCAGTAGGACAGGGGTCGTGGGCTACACCTTC. The V call is TRBV6-5, the J call TRBJ1-2; 9 bases are a match to TRBD1. Germline V gene data show CDR1 as MNHEY and CDR2 as SVGAGI. This CDR3 contains 13 residues. Losses at the gene ends were 5 bases for V and 8 bases for J; bases not matched to a gene: 6.

The V call is TRBV28, the J call TRBJ1-1; a possible D gene is TRBD1 (6 bases). The germline V gene encodes CDR1 MDHEN and CDR2 SYDVKM. V was shortened by 2 bases and J by 4 bases, with 11 bases between the two germline ends. The CDR3 covers 14 residues. The CDR3 sequence is CASSLPGQLTEAFF. In nucleotides, the CDR3 is TGTGCCAGCAGTTTACCCGGACAGCTCACTGAAGCTTTCTTT.

Written as DNA, the CDR3 is TGTGCCAGCCGACAGGGAGTGACGGAGACCCAGTACTTC. It yields the protein CASRQGVTETQYF. This sequence joins TRBV2 and TRBJ2-5; TRBD1 matches at 7 bases. The CDR3 has 13 amino acids. J gave up 5 bases and V 8 bases, and 8 bases lay outside the gene matches. The germline V gene encodes CDR1 SNHLY and CDR2 FYNNEI.

The rearrangement joins TRBV27 to TRBJ2-5, with 14 bases fitting TRBD2. The CDR3 consists of 17 residues. From germline, CDR1 is MNHEY and CDR2 SMNVEV (reference sequence). The V gene end was trimmed by 2 bases and the J gene end by 2 bases; junction bases not matched to a gene: 4. CDR3: CASSLRLAGGQQETQYF. The CDR3 coding sequence is TGTGCCAGCAGTTTACGACTAGCGGGAGGGCAGCAAGAGACCCAGTACTTC.

J is TRBJ2-2 and V is TRBV15, with TRBD1 matching 8 bases. CDR3 size: 17 residues. Germline assignment: CDR1 LNHNV and CDR2 YYDKDF (reference sequence). The V gene end was trimmed by 3 bases and the J gene end by 2 bases; junction bases not matched to a gene: 8. The CDR3 loop is CATSRWGTGRNTGELFF. The CDR3 bases are TGTGCCACCAGCAGGTGGGGGACAGGAAGAAACACCGGGGAGCTGTTTTTT.

This chain uses TRBV5-1 with TRBJ1-4, with TRBD1 matching 9 bases. Germline trimming cut 4 bases from V and 4 bases from J; bases unmatched to any gene: 2. Germline V gene sequence: CDR1 SGHRS, CDR2 YFSETQ. The CDR3 totals 14 residues. CDR3 sequence (DNA): TGCGCCAGCAGCGTGACAGGGGGTAATGAAAAACTGTTTTTT. This gives the protein CASSVTGGNEKLFF.

The chain is built from TRBV4-2 and TRBJ2-7, with 8 bases fitting TRBD1. V lost 0 bases to trimming and J lost 5 bases; unmatched junction nucleotides: 15. This CDR3 has 18 residues. Germline assignment: CDR1 LGHNA and CDR2 YNFKEQ. CDR3 in amino acids: CASSQDRPYQGALNEQYF. In DNA form, the CDR3 reads TGTGCCAGCAGCCAAGATCGCCCTTATCAGGGGGCGCTGAACGAGCAGTACTTC.

The chain uses TRBV5-1 and TRBJ2-4; 7 nucleotides match TRBD1. Trimming removed 5 bases from V and 0 bases from J; junction bases left unmatched: 8. Germline V lookup: CDR1 SGHRS, CDR2 YFSETQ. The CDR3 spans 16 residues. The CDR3 sequence is CASSSGDSQAKNIQYF. The CDR3 DNA reads as TGCGCCAGCAGTTCCGGGGACAGCCAAGCCAAAAACATTCAGTACTTC.

This clone was seen a handful of times. The V gene is TRBV3-1 (or the pseudogene TRBV3-2), the J gene TRBJ1-3; D remains ambiguous. Trimming stripped 0 bases from V and 3 bases from J, with 6 bases between. The CDR3 loop spans 14 amino acids. CDR1 is LGHDT, CDR2 YNNKEL, per germline (reference sequence). The CDR3 DNA sequence: TGTGCCAGCAGCCAAGACAGTATTGGAAACACCATATATTTT. Encoded protein: CASSQDSIGNTIYF.

This chain links TRBV6-4 with TRBJ2-1; 8 bases map to TRBD2. The CDR3 has 15 amino acids. The germline V gene encodes CDR1 MRHNA and CDR2 SNTAGT. J lost 6 bases, V lost 3 bases, and 7 bases had no gene match. For the CDR3, the DNA is TGTGCCAGCAGTGAGAGGAGCGGGAGAGGCAATGAGCAGTTCTTC. Translation gives CASSERSGRGNEQFF.

The V gene is TRBV5-1, the J gene TRBJ1-4; a possible D gene is TRBD1 (5 bases). The CDR3 covers 14 residues. Germline V gives CDR1 SGHRS, CDR2 YFSETQ. Trimming removed 0 bases at V and 6 bases at J, with 9 bases between. The CDR3 loop is CASSLEGIYEKLFF. The CDR3 nucleotides read TGCGCCAGCAGCTTGGAGGGGATTTATGAAAAACTGTTTTTT.

The chain couples TRBV27 to TRBJ2-5; D unresolved. The V end was cut by 5 bases, the J end by 3 bases, with 4 bases between. Per germline, CDR1 MNHEY and CDR2 SMNVEV (reference sequence). The CDR3 loop spans 11 amino acids. CDR3 residues: CASSVKETQYF. The CDR3 bases are TGTGCCAGCAGTGTCAAAGAGACCCAGTACTTC.

This clone was observed once. The chain carries TRBV13 and TRBJ2-2; 9 positions match TRBD1. CDR3 length: 14 amino acids. V shed 5 bases and J 5 bases; nucleotides not matched to a gene: 3. The germline CDR1 and CDR2 sequences are PRHDT and FYEKMQ (reference sequence). The CDR3 reads CASSPGQGTGELFF. CDR3 nucleotides: TGTGCCAGCAGCCCGGGACAGGGAACCGGGGAGCTGTTTTTT.

The DNA of the CDR3 is TGTGCCAGCTCACCACGACGGGAGAGCACAGATACGCAGTATTTT. It codes for CASSPRRESTDTQYF. The rearrangement uses TRBV18 and TRBJ2-3, with D possibly TRBD2 on 6 matching bases. The V gene lost 1 base and the J gene lost 0 bases, with 8 bases spanning the gap. This CDR3 region has 15 residues. The germline gives CDR1 KGHSH, CDR2 LQKENI.

The chain uses TRBV19 and TRBJ1-2, with 8 positions matching TRBD1. V dropped 5 bases and J dropped 7; count of bases not matched to a gene: 18. From germline, CDR1 is LNHDA and CDR2 SQIVND (reference sequence). The CDR3 has 17 amino acids. The CDR3 here is CASSPVGVGQGMIGYTF. The DNA of the CDR3 is TGTGCCAGTAGTCCCGTTGGCGTAGGACAGGGAATGATTGGCTACACCTTC.

The gene calls are TRBV4-1 and TRBJ1-5; 8 positions agree with TRBD1. This CDR3 spans 16 amino acids. The germline gives CDR1 MGHRA, CDR2 YSYEKL. V lost 3 bases to trimming and J lost 7 bases; unmatched junction nucleotides: 11. The CDR3 DNA reads TGCGCCAGCAGCCAGGTTTCAGGGGGCGCGGTCCAGCCCCAGCATTTT. Its protein is CASSQVSGGAVQPQHF.

The chain recombines TRBV27 with TRBJ2-3, with 7 bases lining up with TRBD2. Germline V gene data show CDR1 as MNHEY and CDR2 as SMNVEV (reference sequence). The CDR3 has 14 amino acids. V lost 5 bases and J lost 4; bases outside the gene matches: 6. The CDR3 DNA is TGTGCCAGCAGTCTTCGGGGGGAAGCAGATACGCAGTATTTT. This sequence encodes CASSLRGEADTQYF.

The V gene is TRBV19, the J gene TRBJ1-2; 8 bases map to TRBD1. The CDR3 consists of 12 residues. The trim removed 9 bases at V and 4 bases at J, leaving 4 bases unmatched. Looked up from germline, CDR1 is LNHDA and CDR2 is SQIVND (reference sequence). DNA of the CDR3: TGTGCCAGCGCAGACAGGGGCTATGGCTACACCTTC. Residues: CASADRGYGYTF.

The chain recombines TRBV27 with TRBJ2-7; D gene unclear. The germline CDR1 and CDR2 sequences are MNHEY and SMNVEV (reference sequence). CDR3 size: 12 residues. Trimming took off 7 bases at V and 3 bases at J, with 10 bases between the two ends. CDR3 sequence reads: CASKNLNYEQYF. As DNA, the CDR3 is TGTGCCAGCAAGAACCTAAACTACGAGCAGTACTTC.

The chain recombines TRBV24-1 with TRBJ2-1; 13 nucleotides agree with TRBD2. Germline V lookup: CDR1 KGHDR, CDR2 SFDVKD. The CDR3 length is 16 residues. The J segment lost 7 bases and the V segment lost 4 bases, leaving 6 bases of the junction unmatched. The CDR3 here is CATSDRTSGSRNEQFF. CDR3 sequence (DNA): TGTGCCACCAGTGACCGGACTAGCGGGAGTAGAAATGAGCAGTTCTTC.

The V call is TRBV12-3 or TRBV12-4, the J call TRBJ1-1; 7 bases are a match to TRBD1. The CDR3 is 13 residues long. Losses at the gene ends were 6 bases for V and 6 bases for J; bases not matched to a gene: 7. The CDR3 coding sequence is TGTGCCAGCAGCCGCGCTGACAGGGCTGAAGCTTTCTTT. Its translation: CASSRADRAEAFF.

The chain is built from TRBV28 and TRBJ1-2; no firm D call. CDR1 and CDR2 (germline): MDHEN, SYDVKM. This CDR3 comprises 13 residues. CDR3 in DNA: TGTGCGAGCGGGCCGAGATTAAACTATGGCTACACCTTC. Its translation is CASGPRLNYGYTF.

This clone has just a few counts. The V call is TRBV15, the J call TRBJ1-2; possibly TRBD1 for D (5 bases). The CDR3 covers 13 residues. Germline V lookup: CDR1 LNHNV, CDR2 YYDKDF (reference sequence). Between the trimmed V and J ends, which lost 6 bases and 4 bases, there was a span of 12 bases. Written as DNA, the CDR3 is TGTGCCACCAGTCCGAAGACAGCCTATGGCTACACCTTC. This codes for CATSPKTAYGYTF.